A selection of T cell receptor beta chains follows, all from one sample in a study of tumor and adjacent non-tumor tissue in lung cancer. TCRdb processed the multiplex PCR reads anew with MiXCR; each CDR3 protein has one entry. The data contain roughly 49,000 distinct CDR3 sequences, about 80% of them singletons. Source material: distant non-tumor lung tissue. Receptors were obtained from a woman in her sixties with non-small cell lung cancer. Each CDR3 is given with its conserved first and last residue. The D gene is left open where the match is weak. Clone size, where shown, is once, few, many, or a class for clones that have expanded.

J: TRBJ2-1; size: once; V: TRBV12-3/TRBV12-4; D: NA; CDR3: CASGLFKRESYNEQFF; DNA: TGTGCCAGCGGTTTGTTCAAGAGGGAGTCCTACAATGAGCAGTTCTTC
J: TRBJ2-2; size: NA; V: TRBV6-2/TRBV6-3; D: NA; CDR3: CASNSQRANTGELFF; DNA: TGTGCCAGCAATTCCCAGAGGGCTAACACCGGGGAGCTGTTTTTT
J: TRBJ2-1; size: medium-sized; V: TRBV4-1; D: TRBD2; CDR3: CASSRPASGGANEQFF; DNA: TGCGCCAGCAGCCGCCCAGCTAGCGGGGGGGCCAATGAGCAGTTCTTC
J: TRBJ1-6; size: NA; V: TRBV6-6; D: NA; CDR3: CARSFDEESFYNSPLHF; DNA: TGTGCCAGGAGTTTTGATGAAGAGAGCTTCTATAATTCACCCCTCCATTTT
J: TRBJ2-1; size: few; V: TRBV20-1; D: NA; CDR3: CSARQTRTSNNEQFF; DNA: TGCAGTGCCAGACAGACCAGGACCAGCAACAATGAGCAGTTCTTC
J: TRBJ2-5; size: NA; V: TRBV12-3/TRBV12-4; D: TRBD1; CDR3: CASCASRGYQETQYF; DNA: TGTGCCAGCTGCGCTAGCAGGGGGTACCAGGAGACCCAGTACTTC
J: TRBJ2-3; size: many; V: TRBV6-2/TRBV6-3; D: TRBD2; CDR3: CASSKTSGGPTQYF; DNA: TGTGCCAGCAGCAAGACTAGCGGGGGACCTACGCAGTATTTT
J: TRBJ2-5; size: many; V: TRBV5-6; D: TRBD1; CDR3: CASSLQGIETQYF; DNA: TGTGCCAGCAGCTTACAGGGGATAGAGACCCAGTACTTC
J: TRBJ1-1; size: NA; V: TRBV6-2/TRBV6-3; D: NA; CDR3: CASNPVLKGSTEAFF; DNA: TGTGCCAGCAACCCAGTCTTGAAGGGGAGCACTGAAGCTTTCTTT
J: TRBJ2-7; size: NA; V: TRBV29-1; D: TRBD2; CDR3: CSVVGTRAYKQYF; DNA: TGCAGCGTAGTCGGGACTAGGGCCTACAAGCAGTACTTC
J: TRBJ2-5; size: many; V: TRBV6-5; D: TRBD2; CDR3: CASSYGAGGPAETQYF; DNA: TGTGCCAGCAGTTACGGAGCGGGAGGGCCCGCGGAGACCCAGTACTTC
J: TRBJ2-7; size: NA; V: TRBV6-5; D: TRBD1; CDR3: CASSYPGQGGYKQYF; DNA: TGTGCCAGCAGCTACCCCGGACAGGGGGGGTACAAGCAGTACTTC